This TCR beta chain was recorded in a study of human T cells and chemical hapten exposure. Study-level findings and limits: Counts of TCRs above 1 in 1000 frequency stayed unchanged with DPC sensitization.

As the library was built, unique molecular identifiers were attached to individual cDNA molecules. MiXCR, run by TCRdb on the RACE reads, gives a single entry per CDR3 protein. Of roughly 71,000 distinct CDR3 sequences listed, about 6.5% were seen once; the top ten hold just under 3.5%. The CDR3 totals 13 residues. Germline V gene sequence: CDR1 SQVTM, CDR2 ANQGSEA. The ends were cut back, 5 bases at V and 0 bases at J, with 7 bases in the middle. This clonotype was observed at least ten times. Its antigen is undetermined. As for time point: healthy volunteer bleed at 6 weeks. Unfractionated whole blood was the source from which total RNA was extracted.

What was sequenced was whole blood. The TCR was taken from a female donor in good health. Some clones in this sample may be carry-over from other donors' samples. The gene calls are TRBV29-1 and TRBJ1-4; D gene unclear. The CDR3 is CSVTWATNEKLFF. In nucleotides, the CDR3 is TGCAGCGTTACGTGGGCAACTAATGAAAAACTGTTTTTT.